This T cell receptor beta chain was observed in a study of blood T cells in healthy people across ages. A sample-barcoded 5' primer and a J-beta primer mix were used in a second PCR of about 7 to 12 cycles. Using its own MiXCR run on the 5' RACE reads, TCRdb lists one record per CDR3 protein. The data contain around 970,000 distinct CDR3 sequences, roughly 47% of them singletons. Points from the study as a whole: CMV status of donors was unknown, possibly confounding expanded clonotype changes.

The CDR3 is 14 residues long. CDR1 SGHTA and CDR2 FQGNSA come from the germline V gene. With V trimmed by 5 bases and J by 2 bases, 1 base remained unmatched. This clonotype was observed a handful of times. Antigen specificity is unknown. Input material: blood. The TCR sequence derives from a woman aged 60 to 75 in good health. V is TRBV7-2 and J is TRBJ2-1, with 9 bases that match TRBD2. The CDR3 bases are TGTGCCAGCAGCCCTAGCGGGACCTACAATGAGCAGTTCTTC. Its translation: CASSPSGTYNEQFF.